This T cell receptor beta chain was captured by sequencing in a study of blood T cell repertoires in COVID-19. Turning to the study itself: Spain, Italy and the United States supplied samples that represented acute and convalescent COVID-19. In each case, the material was cDNA or gDNA derived from T cells, B-cell-depleted T cells, or PBMCs.

As originally analysed: Nucleated cell counts were estimated from reference gene primer amplification. Profiled with immunoSEQ multiplex PCR; TCRdb holds only in-frame clones, not every one. The DNA gave D and trimming, while V, J and clone size come from that table. This table holds about 280,000 clones, around 88% found once. The CDR3 extends over 14 amino acids. CDR1 and CDR2 (germline): SGHTA, FQGNSA. Germline trimming cut 2 bases from V and 4 bases from J; bases unmatched to any gene: 1. This chain links TRBV7-2 with TRBJ2-2; 7 bases agree with TRBD1. Sample: peripheral blood. The receptor was derived from a woman in her 30s who had recovered from COVID-19. CDR3 sequence (DNA): TGTGCCAGCAGCTTACAGGGGGTCACCGGGGAGCTGTTTTTT. Translation gives CASSLQGVTGELFF. The variable domain in full, completed from reference TRBV7-2 and TRBJ2-2, reads GAGVSQSPSNKVTEKGKDVELRCDPISGHTALYWYRQSLGQGLEFLIYFQGNSAPDKSGLPSDRFSAERTGGSVSTLTIQRTQQEDSAVYLCASSLQGVTGELFFGEGSRLTVL.